This T cell receptor (beta chain) emerged from a study of T cell responses to AZD1222 COVID-19 vaccine. Broader study findings: In a largely white British group with more females than males, clonal diversity was possibly underestimated.

The CDR3 covers 14 residues. Trimming left V 6 bases short and J 4 bases short, with 15 bases between. Germline CDR1 ENHRY, CDR2 SYGVKD. In regard to this clone: Its antigen remains unknown.

TCRdb keeps only in-frame clones here, not all; method: immunoSEQ multiplex PCR. The sample lists 150,000 to 200,000 clones, about 92% seen once, with approximately 0.97% in the top ten. The TCR sequence derives from an adult in good health. The gene calls are TRBV10-3 and TRBJ1-2; weak D call: TRBD1 (6 bases). The sequencing used peripheral blood, collected on day 0 of AZD1222 vaccination. The CDR3 region is CAISPGRGPYGYTF. In DNA form, the CDR3 reads TGTGCCATCAGCCCGGGCAGGGGCCCCTATGGCTACACCTTC.